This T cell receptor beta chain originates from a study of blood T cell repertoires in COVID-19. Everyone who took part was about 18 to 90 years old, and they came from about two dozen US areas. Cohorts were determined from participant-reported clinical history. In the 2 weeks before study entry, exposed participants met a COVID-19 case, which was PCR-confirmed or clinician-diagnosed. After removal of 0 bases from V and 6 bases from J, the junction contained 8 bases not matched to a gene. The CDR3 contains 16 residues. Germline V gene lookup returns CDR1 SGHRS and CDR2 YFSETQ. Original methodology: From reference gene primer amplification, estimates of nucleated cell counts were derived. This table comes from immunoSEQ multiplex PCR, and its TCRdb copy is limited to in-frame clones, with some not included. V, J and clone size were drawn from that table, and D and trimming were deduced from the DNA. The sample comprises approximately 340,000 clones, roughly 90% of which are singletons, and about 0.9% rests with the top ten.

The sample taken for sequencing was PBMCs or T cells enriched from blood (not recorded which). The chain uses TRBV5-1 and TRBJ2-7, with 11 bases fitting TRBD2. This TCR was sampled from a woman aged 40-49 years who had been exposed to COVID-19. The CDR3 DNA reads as TGCGCCAGCAGCTTGGGGTTAGCGGGAGGGGTCCGCGAGCAGTACTTC. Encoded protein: CASSLGLAGGVREQYF.